This T cell receptor beta chain was retrieved from a study of Ad26.COV2.S vaccination and SARS-CoV-2 variants. The treatment was: approximately 18 received Ad26.COV2.S at low or high dose, single or two shots; about 5 received placebo; per-sample allocation not given. On day 63 after the first injection, vaccine and placebo recipients gave samples. Of note for this clone: No antigen is known for it.

Profiled with immunoSEQ multiplex PCR; TCRdb holds only in-frame clones, not every one. The table records 350,000 to 400,000 clones, approximately 86% of them present only once. The CDR3 runs 15 residues. Germline lookup yields CDR1 SGHTA and CDR2 FQGNSA. Trimming at V came to 3 bases and at J to 7 bases, leaving 11 bases not matched to a gene. Study-wide points: The analyses of TCR breadth and depth may have understated the size of total T cell responses. The study found higher spike-specific TCR breadth in vaccine than placebo recipients.

The source is a person aged 18-65 years who received the Ad26.COV2.S COVID-19 vaccine or a placebo. The V gene is TRBV7-2, the J gene TRBJ1-2; TRBD1 matches at 7 bases. Sequenced here: peripheral blood, sampled in a trial of Ad26.COV2.S vaccine versus placebo. CDR3 DNA sequence: TGTGCCAGCAGCTTTGAGGGGGCGGACTTAGTTGGCTACACCTTC. Its translation: CASSFEGADLVGYTF.